The 21 T cell receptor beta chains given below trace back to one sample, sequenced in a study of lymphopenia after photon versus proton radiotherapy. Assay: immunoSEQ multiplex PCR; the TCRdb copy retains only in-frame clones and omits some. This sample has about 37,000 clones; 85% to 90% occur once, and the top ten carry about 2.9%. The sample consisted of peripheral blood, taken from a patient treated with photon-based radiotherapy. The receptors come from a man in his forties or fifties with gastric cancer.

In DNA form, the CDR3 reads TGTGCCAGTAGTATTTTTTACAGGGGCCTCTCTGGGGCCAACGTCCTGACTTTC. Amino acids: CASSIFYRGLSGANVLTF. The rearrangement uses TRBV19 and TRBJ2-6, with 7 bases aligning to TRBD1. CDR3 length: 18 amino acids. V trimming: 3 bases; J trimming: 0 bases; junction bases outside the gene matches: 8. The germline CDR1 and CDR2 sequences are LNHDA and SQIVND (reference sequence).

The V and J genes are TRBV29-1 and TRBJ2-5; 9 bases fit TRBD2. Germline V gene sequence: CDR1 SQVTM, CDR2 ANQGSEA. Losses at the gene ends were 5 bases for V and 4 bases for J; bases not matched to a gene: 14. The CDR3 is 16 amino acids. CDR3 bases: TGCAGCGTTTCCCGACTGGTAGCGGGAGCGGGAGAGACCCAGTACTTC. It encodes CSVSRLVAGAGETQYF.

The chain couples TRBV18 to TRBJ1-2; D uncertain. Germline V gene sequence: CDR1 KGHSH, CDR2 LQKENI. The V gene lost 1 base and the J gene lost 1 base, with 7 bases spanning the gap. The CDR3 length is 14 residues. CDR3: CASSPQEGNYGYTF. Written as DNA, the CDR3 is TGTGCCAGCTCACCACAAGAGGGTAACTATGGCTACACCTTC. Full variable domain (remainder filled in from reference TRBV18 and TRBJ1-2): NAGVMQNPRHLVRRRGQEARLRCSPMKGHSHVYWYRQLPEEGLKFMVYLQKENIIDESGMPKERFSAEFPKEGPSILRIQQVVRGDSAAYFCASSPQEGNYGYTFGSGTRLTVV.

The chain has TRBV9 and TRBJ2-1, with D perhaps TRBD1 or TRBD2 (5 bases each). The length of the CDR3 is 15 residues. Germline V gene sequence: CDR1 SGDLS, CDR2 YYNGEE. V lost 0 bases and J lost 4, with 11 bases in between. The CDR3 loop reads CASSVDGTAYNEQFF. Written as DNA, the CDR3 is TGTGCCAGCAGCGTAGACGGGACCGCTTACAATGAGCAGTTCTTC.

The genes are TRBV6-5 and TRBJ2-7; 7 bases line up with TRBD1. Trimming took 6 bases from V and 11 from J; bases not matched to a gene: 7. CDR1 and CDR2 from the germline V gene are MNHEY and SVGAGI. This CDR3 comprises 11 residues. CDR3 sequence (DNA): TGTGCCAGCAGGTCCGGGACAGAGAAGTACTTC. Amino acid sequence: CASRSGTEKYF.

V and J are TRBV28 and TRBJ2-3; D perhaps matches TRBD2 (6 bases). Germline CDR1 is MDHEN and CDR2 is SYDVKM. V was pared by 2 bases and J by 3 bases, with 24 bases between. The CDR3 covers 19 residues. The chain's CDR3 is CASSLLEGRRDVRTDTQYF. In DNA form, the CDR3 reads TGTGCCAGCAGTTTACTAGAAGGACGGCGGGATGTAAGAACAGATACGCAGTATTTT.

The chain links TRBV5-6 to TRBJ1-2; maybe TRBD1 (5 bases). V lost 4 bases to trimming and J lost 4 bases, with 11 bases between them. The CDR3 totals 13 residues. Germline lookup yields CDR1 SGHDT and CDR2 YYEEEE. CDR3 protein: CASSRYRSYGYTF. DNA of the CDR3: TGTGCCAGCAGCCGTTACAGGTCCTATGGCTACACCTTC.

The genes are TRBV7-9 and TRBJ2-5; D is unresolved. The J call may be faulty, since TRBJ2-7 better matches the DNA end. CDR3 length: 15 residues. CDR1 and CDR2 from the germline V gene are SEHNR and FQNEAQ (reference sequence). The CDR3 nucleotides read TGTGCCAGCAGCTTCACCTCGTCAAGTACCTACGAGCAGTACTTC. Its translation is CASSFTSSSTYEQYF.

The rearrangement links TRBV7-9 to TRBJ1-4; 10 bases are a match to TRBD1. V was pared by 5 bases and J by 8 bases, with 8 bases of the junction left unmatched. Germline V gene lookup returns CDR1 SEHNR and CDR2 FQNEAQ (reference sequence). The CDR3 runs to 15 residues. In DNA, the CDR3 is TGTGCCAGCAGCGTTAGACAGGGGGCGGTGGAAAAACTGTTTTTT. Residues: CASSVRQGAVEKLFF.

The chain joins TRBV21-1 to TRBJ2-3; the DNA was not compared with TRBD2, the D call given in the table. TRBV21-1 represents a pseudogene. The CDR3 is made up of 16 amino acids. As DNA, the CDR3 is TGTGCCAGCAGCAAAGTGGCTAGCGTAGGCACAGATACGCAGTATTTT. It translates to CASSKVASVGTDTQYF.

This chain links TRBV25-1 with TRBJ1-6, with 8 positions matching TRBD1. From germline, CDR1 is MGHDK and CDR2 SYGVNS. CDR3 length equals 18 residues. V lost 6 bases, J lost 5 bases, and 15 bases stayed unmatched. The chain's CDR3 is CASSRTGSRYENNSPLHF. CDR3 DNA: TGTGCCAGCAGCAGGACAGGGTCGCGGTATGAGAATAATTCACCCCTCCACTTT.

The chain uses TRBV27 and TRBJ2-7; D is perhaps TRBD2 (5 bases). V gave up 4 bases and J gave up 4 bases, with 14 bases separating them. Germline V CDR1 and CDR2: MNHEY, SMNVEV (reference sequence). CDR3 length: 14 amino acids. CDR3 in amino acids: CASSSYRGPYEQYF. CDR3 DNA: TGTGCCAGCAGTTCCTATCGGGGTCCGTACGAGCAGTACTTC.

The chain is built from TRBV14 and TRBJ2-3; D ambiguous. With 0 bases removed from V and 7 bases from J, the gap between germline ends came to 8 bases. Germline CDR1 SGHDN, CDR2 FVKESK. The CDR3 runs 13 residues. DNA for the CDR3: TGTGCCAGCAGCCAAGATCCTAGGAATACGCAGTATTTT. It translates to CASSQDPRNTQYF.

The DNA of the CDR3 is TGTGCCAGCTCACCCCACGCCACCTCCTACGAGCAGTACTTC. Its protein is CASSPHATSYEQYF. The chain carries TRBV18 and TRBJ2-7, with unresolved D. Per germline, CDR1 KGHSH and CDR2 LQKENI. Trimming removed 3 bases at V and 0 bases at J, with 9 bases between. The CDR3 runs 14 residues.

The chain combines TRBV7-6 with TRBJ2-7; 10 nucleotides line up with TRBD1. The germline V gene has CDR1 SGHVS and CDR2 FNYEAQ. V gave up 5 bases and J gave up 0 bases; unmatched junction bases: 4. The CDR3 totals 15 residues. Here the CDR3 DNA reads TGTGCCAGCAGCCGGGACAGGGGCTTCTCCTACGAGCAGTACTTC. Translating gives CASSRDRGFSYEQYF.

V is TRBV19 and J is TRBJ1-2, with 8 bases that match TRBD1. Germline loops: CDR1 LNHDA, CDR2 SQIVND (reference sequence). V dropped 7 bases and J dropped 2; count of bases not matched to a gene: 9. The CDR3 totals 15 residues. The CDR3 loop reads CASTLGTGPNYGYTF. CDR3 nucleotide sequence: TGTGCCAGTACCCTCGGGACAGGCCCAAACTATGGCTACACCTTC.

This sequence joins TRBV28 and TRBJ2-7; 9 nucleotides align to TRBD1. CDR3 length equals 14 residues. Germline V gene lookup returns CDR1 MDHEN and CDR2 SYDVKM. The junction had 6 bases not matched to a gene; V was cut back by 8 bases and J by 1 base. CDR3 region: CASYGTGNSYEQYF. The CDR3 DNA sequence: TGTGCCAGCTACGGGACAGGGAATTCCTACGAGCAGTACTTC.

The chain has TRBV2 and TRBJ1-1; no definite D call. Trimming left V 2 bases short and J 3 bases short, with 7 bases between. Germline V gene data show CDR1 as SNHLY and CDR2 as FYNNEI. The CDR3 totals 13 residues. This chain's CDR3 is CASSERRDTEAFF. The DNA of the CDR3 is TGTGCCAGCAGTGAACGCCGGGACACTGAAGCTTTCTTT.

J is TRBJ2-7 and V is TRBV27; 11 nucleotides agree with TRBD2. The CDR3 is 15 amino acids. Trimming cost V 4 bases and J 4 bases; bases outside gene matches: 6. Germline CDR1 is MNHEY and CDR2 is SMNVEV (reference sequence). CDR3 protein: CASSSYSGRAYEQYF. In DNA, the CDR3 is TGTGCCAGCAGTTCGTATAGCGGGAGGGCTTACGAGCAGTACTTC.

This chain uses TRBV12-5 with TRBJ2-1; tentative D call: TRBD1 (6 bases). This CDR3 has 13 residues. Germline CDR1 and CDR2: LGHNT and FRNRAP. V was clipped by 7 bases and J by 4 bases, with 11 bases between them. CDR3 sequence reads: CASAPDRYNEQFF. CDR3 in DNA: TGTGCTAGTGCCCCGGACAGATACAATGAGCAGTTCTTC.

The chain combines TRBV10-3 with TRBJ2-7; 7 positions agree with TRBD1. CDR1 is ENHRY, CDR2 SYGVKD, per germline. CDR3 length equals 16 residues. Unmatched junction bases numbered 11, after V lost 3 bases and J lost 3 bases. CDR3 DNA sequence: TGTGCCATCAGTGAACTTCTCCGAGACAGGGTCTACGAGCAGTACTTC. This translates into CAISELLRDRVYEQYF.